This TCR beta chain was profiled in a study of cytomegalovirus exposure and HLA in healthy donors. This clone showed up just once. The antigen remains unidentified. Whole-study findings and limits: Rare sequences made up most TCRs, while some public TCRs were found in many donors. Three CMV-associated chains were confirmed in vitro to be specific for CMV antigens. Cytomegalovirus association was assigned to around 150 TCR beta chains.

The protocol was immunoSEQ multiplex PCR, while the TCRdb copy is restricted to in-frame clones and leaves out a portion. The sample lists about 40,000 clones, over 85% seen once, with over 2% in the top ten. The receptor's source is a woman between 18 and 30 years old in good health and CMV-seronegative. The specimen sequenced was PBMCs.

For the CDR3, the DNA is TGTGCCAGCAGTTCGGACAGGGGGCATCAGCCCCAGCATTTT. This encodes CASSSDRGHQPQHF. The V and J genes are TRBV28 and TRBJ1-5; 11 nucleotides agree with TRBD1. From germline, CDR1 is MDHEN and CDR2 SYDVKM. The CDR3 runs 14 residues. V dropped 4 bases and J dropped 5; count of bases not matched to a gene: 1. Supplemented by reference TRBV28 and TRBJ1-5, the full variable domain reads DVKVTQSSRYLVKRTGEKVFLECVQDMDHENMFWYRQDPGLGLRLIYFSYDVKMKEKGDIPEGYSVSREKKERFSLILESASTNQTSMYLCASSSDRGHQPQHFGDGTRLSIL.